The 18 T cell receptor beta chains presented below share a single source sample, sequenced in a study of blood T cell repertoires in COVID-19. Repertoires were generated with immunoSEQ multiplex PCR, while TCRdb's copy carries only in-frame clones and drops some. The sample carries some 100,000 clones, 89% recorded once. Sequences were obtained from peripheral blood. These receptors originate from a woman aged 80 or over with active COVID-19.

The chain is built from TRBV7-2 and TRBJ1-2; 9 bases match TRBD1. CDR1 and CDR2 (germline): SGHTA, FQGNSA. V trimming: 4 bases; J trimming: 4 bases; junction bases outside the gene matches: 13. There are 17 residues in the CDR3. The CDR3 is CASSSPQTGGYVYGYTF. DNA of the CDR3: TGTGCCAGCAGCTCGCCTCAGACAGGGGGGTACGTCTATGGCTACACCTTC.

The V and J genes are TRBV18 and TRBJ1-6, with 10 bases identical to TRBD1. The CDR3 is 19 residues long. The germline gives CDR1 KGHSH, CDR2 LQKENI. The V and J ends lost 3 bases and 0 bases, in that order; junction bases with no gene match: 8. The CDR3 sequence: CASSPLPGQGSSYNSPLHF. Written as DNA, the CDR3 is TGTGCCAGCTCACCTTTACCGGGACAGGGGAGCTCCTATAATTCACCCCTCCACTTT.

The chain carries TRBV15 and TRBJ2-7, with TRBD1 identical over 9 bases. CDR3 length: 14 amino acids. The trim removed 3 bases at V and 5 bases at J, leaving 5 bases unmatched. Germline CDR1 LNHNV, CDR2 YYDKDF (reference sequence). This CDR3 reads CATSRGGQGHEQYF. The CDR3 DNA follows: TGTGCCACCAGCAGGGGGGGACAGGGCCACGAGCAGTACTTC.

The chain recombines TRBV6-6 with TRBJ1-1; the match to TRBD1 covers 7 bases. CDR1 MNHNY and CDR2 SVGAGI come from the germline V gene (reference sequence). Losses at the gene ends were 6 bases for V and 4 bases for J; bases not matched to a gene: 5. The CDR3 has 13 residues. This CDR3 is CASRLDRTTEAFF. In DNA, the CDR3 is TGTGCCAGCAGACTGGACAGGACCACTGAAGCTTTCTTT.

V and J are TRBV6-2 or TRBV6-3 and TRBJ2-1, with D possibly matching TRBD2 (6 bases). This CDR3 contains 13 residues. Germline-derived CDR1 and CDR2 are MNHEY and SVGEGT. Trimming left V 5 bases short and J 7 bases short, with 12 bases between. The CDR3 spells CASSPTSLNEQFF. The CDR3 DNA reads TGTGCCAGCAGTCCCACTAGCCTAAATGAGCAGTTCTTC.

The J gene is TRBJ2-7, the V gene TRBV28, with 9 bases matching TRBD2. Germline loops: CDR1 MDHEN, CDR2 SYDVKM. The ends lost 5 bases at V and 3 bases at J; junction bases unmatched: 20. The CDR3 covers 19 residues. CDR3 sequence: CASSLMRASGEGGGYEQYF. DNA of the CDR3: TGTGCCAGCAGTCTAATGCGGGCTAGCGGGGAGGGGGGAGGCTACGAGCAGTACTTC.

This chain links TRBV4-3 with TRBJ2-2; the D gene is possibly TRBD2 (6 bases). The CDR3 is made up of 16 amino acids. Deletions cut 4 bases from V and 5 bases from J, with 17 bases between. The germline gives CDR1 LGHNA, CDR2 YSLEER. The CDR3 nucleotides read TGCGCCAGCAGCCTCCGGGTCCTAGGAGGGACCGGGGAGCTGTTTTTT. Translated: CASSLRVLGGTGELFF.

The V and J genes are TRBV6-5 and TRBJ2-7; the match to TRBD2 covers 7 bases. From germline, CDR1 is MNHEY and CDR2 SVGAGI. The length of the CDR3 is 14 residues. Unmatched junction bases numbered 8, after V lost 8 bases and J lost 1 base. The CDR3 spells CASLPSGSSYEQYF. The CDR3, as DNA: TGTGCCAGCCTCCCTAGCGGATCTTCCTACGAGCAGTACTTC.

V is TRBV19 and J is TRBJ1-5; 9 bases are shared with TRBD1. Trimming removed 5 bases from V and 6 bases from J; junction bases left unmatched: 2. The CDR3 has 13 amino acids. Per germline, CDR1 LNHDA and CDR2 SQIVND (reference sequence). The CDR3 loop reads CASSRQGVQPQHF. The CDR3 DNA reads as TGTGCCAGTAGTCGACAGGGGGTTCAGCCCCAGCATTTT.

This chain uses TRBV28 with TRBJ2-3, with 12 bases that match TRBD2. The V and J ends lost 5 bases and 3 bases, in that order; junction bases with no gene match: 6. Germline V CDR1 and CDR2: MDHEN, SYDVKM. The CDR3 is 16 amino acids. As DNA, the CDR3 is TGTGCCAGCAGTCCCCGACTAGCGGGAGAGACAGATACGCAGTATTTT. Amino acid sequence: CASSPRLAGETDTQYF.

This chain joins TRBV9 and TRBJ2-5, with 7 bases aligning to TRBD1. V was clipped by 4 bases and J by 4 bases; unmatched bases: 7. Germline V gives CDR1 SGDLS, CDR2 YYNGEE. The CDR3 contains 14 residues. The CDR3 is CASSKGGRGETQYF. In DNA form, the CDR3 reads TGTGCCAGCAGCAAAGGGGGCAGGGGAGAGACCCAGTACTTC.

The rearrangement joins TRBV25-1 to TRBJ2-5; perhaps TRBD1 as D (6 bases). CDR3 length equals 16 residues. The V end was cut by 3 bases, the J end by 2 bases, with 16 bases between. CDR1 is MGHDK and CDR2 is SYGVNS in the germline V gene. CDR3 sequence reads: CASSDSLRDTQETQYF. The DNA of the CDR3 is TGTGCCAGCAGTGATTCCCTCCGGGACACACAAGAGACCCAGTACTTC. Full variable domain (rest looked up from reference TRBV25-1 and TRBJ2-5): EADIYQTPRYLVIGTGKKITLECSQTMGHDKMYWYQQDPGMELHLIHYSYGVNSTEKGDLSSESTVSRIRTEHFPLTLESARPSHTSQYLCASSDSLRDTQETQYFGPGTRLLVL.

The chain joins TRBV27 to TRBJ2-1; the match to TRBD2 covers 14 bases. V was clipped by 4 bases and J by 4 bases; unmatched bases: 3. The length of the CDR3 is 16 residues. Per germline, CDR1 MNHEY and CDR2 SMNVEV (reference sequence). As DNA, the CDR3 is TGTGCCAGCAGTTCCAGACTAGCGGGAGGGTACAATGAGCAGTTCTTC. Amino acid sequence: CASSSRLAGGYNEQFF.

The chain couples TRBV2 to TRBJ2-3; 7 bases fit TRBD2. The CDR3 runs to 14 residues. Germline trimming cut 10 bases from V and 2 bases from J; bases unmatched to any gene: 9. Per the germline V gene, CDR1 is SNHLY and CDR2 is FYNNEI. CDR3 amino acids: CAMDVGTNTDTQYF. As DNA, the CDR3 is TGTGCCATGGACGTCGGGACTAACACAGATACGCAGTATTTT.

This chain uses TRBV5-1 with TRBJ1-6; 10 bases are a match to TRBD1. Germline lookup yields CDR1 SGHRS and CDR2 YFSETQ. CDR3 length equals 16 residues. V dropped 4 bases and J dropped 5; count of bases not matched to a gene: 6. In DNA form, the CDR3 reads TGCGCCAGCAGCACTAGACAGGGGGCCGATAATTCACCCCTCCACTTT. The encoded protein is CASSTRQGADNSPLHF. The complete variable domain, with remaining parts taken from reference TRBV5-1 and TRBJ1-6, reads KAGVTQTPRYLIKTRGQQVTLSCSPISGHRSVSWYQQTPGQGLQFLFEYFSETQRNKGNFPGRFSGRQFSNSRSEMNVSTLELGDSALYLCASSTRQGADNSPLHFGNGTRLTVT.

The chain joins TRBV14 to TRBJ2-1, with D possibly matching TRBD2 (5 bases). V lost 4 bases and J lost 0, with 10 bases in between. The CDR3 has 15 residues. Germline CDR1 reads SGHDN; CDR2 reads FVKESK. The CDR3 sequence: CASSPTGSSYNEQFF. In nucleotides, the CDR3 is TGTGCCAGCAGCCCAACGGGAAGCTCCTACAATGAGCAGTTCTTC.

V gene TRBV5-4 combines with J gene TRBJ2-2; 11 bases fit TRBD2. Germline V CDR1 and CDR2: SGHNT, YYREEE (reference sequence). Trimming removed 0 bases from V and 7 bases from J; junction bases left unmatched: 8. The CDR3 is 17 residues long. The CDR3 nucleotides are TGTGCCAGCAGCTTGGCCCCTAGCGGGAGGTCCGGCGGGGAGCTGTTTTTT. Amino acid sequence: CASSLAPSGRSGGELFF. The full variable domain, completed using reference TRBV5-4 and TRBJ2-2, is ETGVTQSPTHLIKTRGQQVTLRCSSQSGHNTVSWYQQALGQGPQFIFQYYREEENGRGNFPPRFSGLQFPNYSSELNVNALELDDSALYLCASSLAPSGRSGGELFFGEGSRLTVL.

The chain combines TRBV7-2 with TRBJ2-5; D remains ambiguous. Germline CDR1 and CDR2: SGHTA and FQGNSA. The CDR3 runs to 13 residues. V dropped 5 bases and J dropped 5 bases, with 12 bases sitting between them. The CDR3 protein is CASSTRPGETQYF. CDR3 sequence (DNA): TGTGCCAGCAGCACCCGACCCGGGGAGACCCAGTACTTC.